The 5 T cell receptor beta chains below all came from one sample that was sequenced in a study of blood T cells in healthy people across ages. The second PCR ran about 6 to 11 cycles with a sample-barcoded 5' primer and J-beta primers. MiXCR, run by TCRdb on the 5' RACE reads, gives a single entry per CDR3 protein. This sample has approximately 1.5 million distinct CDR3 sequences, with about 35% found just once. Sequencing was performed on blood. The source of these receptors is a woman in her thirties in good health.

The CDR3 bases are TGTGCCAGCAGTCCGGGACAGGGGGCGCGGGAGCTGTTTTTT. Translated, it gives CASSPGQGARELFF. The V gene is TRBV9, the J gene TRBJ2-2, with 12 bases matching TRBD1. The germline CDR1 and CDR2 sequences are SGDLS and YYNGEE. This CDR3 spans 14 amino acids. Losses at the gene ends were 5 bases for V and 9 bases for J; bases not matched to a gene: 5. Complete variable domain (other parts from reference TRBV9 and TRBJ2-2): DSGVTQTPKHLITATGQRVTLRCSPRSGDLSVYWYQQSLDQGLQFLIQYYNGEERAKGNILERFSAQQFPDLHSELNLSSLELGDSALYFCASSPGQGARELFFGEGSRLTVL.

This clonotype was picked up one time. This chain joins TRBV10-3 and TRBJ2-1; 9 bases agree with TRBD1. CDR1 is ENHRY and CDR2 is SYGVKD in the germline V gene. V dropped 6 bases and J dropped 8; count of bases not matched to a gene: 5. This CDR3 is built from 13 residues. CDR3 bases: TGTGCCATCAGCGGACAGGGGAGGGATGAGCAGTTCTTC. It yields the protein CAISGQGRDEQFF.

This clonotype occurred many times. The chain recombines TRBV4-1 with TRBJ2-7; 9 nucleotides agree with TRBD2. The J segment lost 6 bases and the V segment lost 1 base, leaving 7 bases of the junction unmatched. CDR1 MGHRA and CDR2 YSYEKL come from the germline V gene. This CDR3 region has 15 residues. In DNA form, the CDR3 reads TGCGCCAGCAGCCAAGGCTTCGGGACTAGCAGCGAGCAGTACTTC. Amino acids: CASSQGFGTSSEQYF.

The J gene is TRBJ2-7, the V gene TRBV6-1; weak D call: TRBD1 (6 bases). Trimming left V 1 base short and J 2 bases short, with 15 bases between. The CDR3 contains 16 residues. Germline V gene lookup returns CDR1 MNHNS and CDR2 SASEGT. CDR3 nucleotide sequence: TGTGCCAGCAGTGAAGTAACAGGGCCCGGGGCCTACGAGCAGTACTTC. It encodes CASSEVTGPGAYEQYF.

Regarding this clonotype: The junction and the germline gene differ at one end; a read error may be behind it. This chain uses TRBV10-3 with TRBJ2-5, with TRBD1 matching 7 bases. Germline V gives CDR1 ENHRY, CDR2 SYGVKD. CDR3 size: 16 residues. The CDR3 loop is CTISESETGIQETQYF. DNA of the CDR3: TGTACCATCAGTGAGTCGGAGACAGGGATCCAAGAGACCCAGTACTTC.